A selection of T cell receptor beta chains follows, all from one sample in a study of T cell responses to AZD1222 COVID-19 vaccine. Some clones are missing from TCRdb's copy, which holds only in-frame ones; the method was immunoSEQ multiplex PCR. Of around 160,000 clones in the sample, around 90% are singletons; the top ten hold approximately 3%. Sequences were derived from peripheral blood, sampled on day 0 of MenACWY control vaccination. The origin of the receptors is an adult in good health. Both conserved end residues are part of each CDR3. Each record gives: clone size, J gene, V gene, D gene, CDR3 protein, CDR3 DNA. A D gene is named only where the DNA matches it firmly. Part of the rows lack a size; the others show once, few, many or a class for expanded clones.

NA TRBJ1-5 TRBV4-2 NA CASSQEDRMKPQHF TGTGCCAGCAGCCAAGAGGACCGCATGAAGCCCCAGCATTTT
NA TRBJ2-2 TRBV27 TRBD1 CASNPDRGITGELFF TGTGCCAGCAACCCAGACAGGGGGATTACCGGGGAGCTGTTTTTT
NA TRBJ2-1 TRBV7-9 NA CASSLGAGLIDNEQFF TGTGCCAGCAGCTTAGGGGCGGGGCTGATTGACAATGAGCAGTTCTTC
NA TRBJ1-1 TRBV15 TRBD1 CATSFRQGRTEAFF TGTGCCACCAGCTTCCGACAGGGACGGACTGAAGCTTTCTTT
NA TRBJ1-4 TRBV5-1 TRBD1 CASSFTGTGNEKLFF TGCGCCAGCAGCTTTACCGGGACAGGGAATGAAAAACTGTTTTTT
NA TRBJ1-1 TRBV19 NA CASSIKGDTEAFF TGTGCCAGTAGTATAAAGGGGGACACTGAAGCTTTCTTT
NA TRBJ2-7 TRBV13 NA CASSPPRWTENSYEQYF TGTGCCAGCAGCCCCCCCCGATGGACAGAAAACTCCTACGAGCAGTACTTC
NA TRBJ1-1 TRBV5-1 NA CASSLLMARNTEAFF TGCGCCAGCAGCTTGCTCATGGCGCGGAACACTGAAGCTTTCTTT
NA TRBJ2-7 TRBV2 NA CASSLKYEQYF TGTGCCAGCAGTCTCAAATACGAGCAGTACTTC
NA TRBJ2-7 TRBV7-8 TRBD2 CASSLEAAGGSYEQYF TGTGCCAGCAGCTTAGAAGCGGCGGGAGGATCCTACGAGCAGTACTTC
NA TRBJ1-1 TRBV2 NA CASSELGAGAEAFF TGTGCCAGCAGTGAACTGGGGGCAGGGGCTGAAGCTTTCTTT
once TRBJ2-3 TRBV6-5 NA CASSYVPRTDTQYF TGTGCCAGCAGTTACGTCCCCCGCACAGATACGCAGTATTTT
NA TRBJ1-6 TRBV10-3 NA CAIRSSYNSPLHF TGTGCCATCAGAAGCTCCTATAATTCACCCCTCCACTTT
NA TRBJ2-7 TRBV7-9 TRBD2 CASSLEGSGHYEQYF TGTGCCAGCAGCTTAGAAGGTAGCGGGCACTACGAGCAGTACTTC
NA TRBJ1-2 TRBV28 TRBD1 CASSSGGARGYTF TGTGCCAGCAGCTCAGGGGGCGCTCGGGGCTACACCTTC
NA TRBJ2-7 TRBV3-1/TRBV3-2 TRBD1 CASSQGSPIGTGTSYEQYF TGTGCCAGCAGCCAAGGATCCCCTATCGGGACAGGGACCTCCTACGAGCAGTACTTC
NA TRBJ2-7 TRBV10-3 NA CATRSGDLYYEQYF TGTGCCACGAGATCAGGGGACTTATACTACGAGCAGTACTTC
NA TRBJ2-1 TRBV11-2 TRBD2 CASTLTSGEPSEQFF TGTGCCAGCACCCTGACTAGCGGGGAGCCCAGTGAGCAGTTCTTC
NA TRBJ2-7 TRBV5-1 TRBD1 CASSLADRASEQYF TGCGCCAGCAGCTTGGCCGACAGGGCGTCCGAGCAGTACTTC
NA TRBJ2-3 TRBV28 NA CASSEQGEDTQYF TGTGCCAGCAGTGAACAGGGTGAAGATACGCAGTATTTT
NA TRBJ1-6 TRBV30 TRBD1 CAWRRTGVLLSSPLHF TGTGCCTGGAGGAGGACAGGGGTATTGTTAAGTTCACCCCTCCACTTT
once TRBJ1-5 TRBV6-5 TRBD1 CATRTGEYQPQHF TGTGCCACCCGGACAGGGGAGTACCAGCCCCAGCATTTT
NA TRBJ1-6 TRBV19 NA CASTPGGAITYNSPLHF TGTGCCAGTACCCCCGGGGGAGCTATAACCTATAATTCACCCCTCCACTTT
NA TRBJ2-1 TRBV11-2 NA CASSQERGEQFF TGTGCCAGCAGCCAAGAAAGAGGAGAGCAGTTCTTC
NA TRBJ1-5 TRBV5-1 NA CASSTGHVNQPQHF TGCGCCAGCAGCACGGGACACGTAAATCAGCCCCAGCATTTT
NA TRBJ1-5 TRBV5-5 NA CASSPFYSNQPQHF TGTGCCAGCAGCCCATTTTATAGCAATCAGCCCCAGCATTTT
NA TRBJ2-7 TRBV28 NA CASSSMQIYEQYF TGTGCCAGCAGTTCTATGCAGATCTACGAGCAGTACTTC
NA TRBJ1-6 TRBV7-9 TRBD1 CASSGRTGFNSPLHF TGTGCCAGCAGCGGCCGGACAGGGTTTAATTCACCCCTCCACTTT
NA TRBJ2-1 TRBV3-1/TRBV3-2 NA CASSPFLARGNEQFF TGTGCCAGCAGCCCGTTTTTAGCTAGGGGCAATGAGCAGTTCTTC
NA TRBJ2-7 TRBV7-2 NA CASSQIGGVEQYF TGTGCCAGCAGCCAGATTGGTGGGGTTGAGCAGTACTTC
once TRBJ2-7 TRBV19 TRBD1 CASSIVGGTGGGYEQYF TGTGCCAGTAGTATAGTCGGAGGGACAGGGGGCGGCTACGAGCAGTACTTC
NA TRBJ2-7 TRBV27 TRBD1 CASSTGTAAYEQYF TGTGCCAGCAGTACAGGGACAGCGGCCTACGAGCAGTACTTC
once TRBJ1-1 TRBV18 NA CASSPSRGDTEAFF TGTGCCAGCTCACCAAGCCGAGGGGACACTGAAGCTTTCTTT
NA TRBJ1-5 TRBV5-1 NA CASSPSGPPGQPQHF TGCGCCAGCAGCCCATCGGGACCCCCCGGCCAGCCCCAGCATTTT
NA TRBJ1-2 TRBV3-1/TRBV3-2 TRBD1 CASSFLGTVSGDHGYTF TGTGCCAGCAGCTTCCTTGGGACAGTTTCTGGGGACCATGGCTACACCTTC
NA TRBJ1-5 TRBV6-5 NA CASSPGLQSNQPQHF TGTGCCAGCAGTCCGGGACTGCAAAGCAATCAGCCCCAGCATTTT
few TRBJ2-7 TRBV6-5 NA CASKSTDTQYF TGTGCCAGCAAGTCCACGGATACGCAGTACTTC
NA TRBJ2-5 TRBV19 TRBD2 CATPSGTRETQYF TGTGCCACCCCCAGCGGGACTCGGGAGACCCAGTACTTC
NA TRBJ2-7 TRBV24-1 NA CATSPRDTSYEQYF TGTGCCACCAGTCCGCGGGACACTTCCTACGAGCAGTACTTC
NA TRBJ1-5 TRBV15 NA CATSRGGTNEGQPQHF TGTGCCACCAGCAGAGGGGGAACAAACGAAGGTCAGCCCCAGCATTTT
few TRBJ2-3 TRBV6-4 TRBD1 CASSDGTGHTDTQYF TGTGCCAGCAGTGACGGGACAGGGCACACAGATACGCAGTATTTT
NA TRBJ2-3 TRBV6-5 NA CASTVRATDTQYF TGTGCCAGCACTGTCAGGGCCACAGATACGCAGTATTTT
NA TRBJ1-5 TRBV4-1 NA CASSPAPNSNQPQHF TGCGCCAGCAGCCCCGCCCCCAATAGCAATCAGCCCCAGCATTTT
NA TRBJ1-2 TRBV6-5 NA CASSRGGGNYGYTF TGTGCCAGCAGTCGGGGTGGGGGTAACTATGGCTACACCTTC
NA TRBJ2-3 TRBV3-1/TRBV3-2 NA CASSQGRRTQYF TGTGCCAGCAGCCAAGGGAGGAGGACGCAGTATTTT
NA TRBJ1-4 TRBV3-1/TRBV3-2 TRBD1 CASSQVYRGNEKLFF TGTGCCAGCAGCCAAGTATACAGGGGGAATGAAAAACTGTTTTTT
NA TRBJ1-5 TRBV7-9 NA CASSYQGNQPQHF TGTGCCAGCAGTTACCAAGGCAATCAGCCCCAGCATTTT
NA TRBJ1-1 TRBV5-1 NA CASSWVDPNTEAFF TGCGCCAGCAGCTGGGTGGACCCAAACACTGAAGCTTTCTTT
NA TRBJ1-2 TRBV7-9 TRBD1 CASSLGTVYGYTF TGTGCCAGCAGCCTTGGGACAGTCTATGGCTACACCTTC
NA TRBJ2-6 TRBV5-8 TRBD1 CASSLRGRGNSGANVLTF TGTGCCAGCAGCCTGCGTGGCAGGGGGAACTCTGGGGCCAACGTCCTGACTTTC